This T cell receptor beta chain is drawn from a study of T-cell reconstitution after alpha-beta-depleted transplantation in children. Study-wide results and caveats: T-cell numbers and diversity, one year after transplant, stemmed largely from T cells that were newly produced. Surviving recipient cells, namely T cells and thymic progenitors, were the source of high day-60 TCRbeta diversity in some patients. About two months after transplant, alpha-beta T cells reportedly came from several hundred expanded graft clones.

About this clonotype: Its antigen is as yet unknown. Just one base apart from a much larger clone, this may be a read error.

Unique molecular identifiers were incorporated into the prepared TCRbeta library. One entry per CDR3 protein, called by TCRdb with MiXCR from the PCR reads. This sample yields a few hundred thousand distinct CDR3 sequences, of which over 9% are seen a single time; around 7.6% belongs to the top ten. Germline V gene data show CDR1 as DFQATT and CDR2 as SNEGSKA (reference sequence). The CDR3 length is 16 residues. The sequenced sample was PBMCs, obtained before TCRalphabeta/CD19-depleted stem cell transplant. The genes are TRBV20-1 and TRBJ2-1, with D possibly being TRBD2 (7 bases). The receptor was isolated from a boy under two years old with acute myeloid leukemia, due to receive a stem cell transplant. The CDR3 spells CCARDPRQGRGNEQFF. Written as DNA, the CDR3 is TGCTGTGCTAGAGATCCCCGGCAGGGGAGGGGTAATGAGCAGTTCTTC.